Given below is one T cell receptor beta chain in context. This entry belongs to a study of cytomegalovirus exposure and HLA in healthy donors. Looked up from germline, CDR1 is GTSNPN and CDR2 is SVGIG (reference sequence). The CDR3 has 14 residues. The trim removed 0 bases at V and 5 bases at J, leaving 5 bases unmatched. With 60 Vbeta and 13 Jbeta primers, the PCR was carried out. Sequencing was performed with immunoSEQ multiplex PCR; in TCRdb, only in-frame clones are kept and a portion is missing. Of about 150,000 clones listed, around 85% were seen once; the top ten hold less than 2.5%. Sequenced: PBMCs. The source is a male donor in good health and CMV-seronegative. J is TRBJ1-2 and V is TRBV30, with 8 bases aligning to TRBD1. CDR3 amino acids: CAWSVLGTGYGYTF. The CDR3 DNA reads as TGTGCCTGGAGTGTACTCGGGACAGGATATGGCTACACCTTC.